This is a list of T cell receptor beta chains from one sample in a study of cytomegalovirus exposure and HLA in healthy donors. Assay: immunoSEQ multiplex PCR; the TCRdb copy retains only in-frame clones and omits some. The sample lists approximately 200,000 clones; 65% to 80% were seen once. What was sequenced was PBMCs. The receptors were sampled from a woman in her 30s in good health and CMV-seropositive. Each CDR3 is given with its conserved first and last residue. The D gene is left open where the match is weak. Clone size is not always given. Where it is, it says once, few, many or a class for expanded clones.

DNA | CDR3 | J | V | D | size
TGTGCCAGCAGCGGACAGGGAACAGAGACCCAGTACTTC | CASSGQGTETQYF | TRBJ2-5 | TRBV6-1 | TRBD1 | -
TGTGCCAGCAGTTGGAATTTAGCGAGCCGGATCTACAATGAGCAGTTCTTC | CASSWNLASRIYNEQFF | TRBJ2-1 | TRBV27 | - | -
TGCGCCAGCAGCCAAGATCCCGGGACAGAGAACAAGCAGTACTTC | CASSQDPGTENKQYF | TRBJ2-7 | TRBV4-1 | TRBD1 | -
TGTGCCAGCAGCCCTGGACTAGCGGAAGATACGCAGTATTTT | CASSPGLAEDTQYF | TRBJ2-3 | TRBV11-3 | TRBD2 | -
TGTGCCAGCAGCTTAGTCGGACAAAGCAATCAGCCCCAGCATTTT | CASSLVGQSNQPQHF | TRBJ1-5 | TRBV7-2 | - | -
TGCGCCAGCAGCCAAGATCTCAGTCTAGAAGAGACCCAGTACTTC | CASSQDLSLEETQYF | TRBJ2-5 | TRBV4-1 | - | -
TGTGCCAGCAGTTCCCTGGCAGGGGGGCACATGAACACTGAAGCTTTCTTT | CASSSLAGGHMNTEAFF | TRBJ1-1 | TRBV27 | TRBD1 | -
TGTGCCAGCAGCTTAAGGGGTGTACGGGCGTGGAGTAACACTGAAGCTTTCTTT | CASSLRGVRAWSNTEAFF | TRBJ1-1 | TRBV11-2 | - | -
TGTGCCAGCACCCCCGGGACTACCCCTCAAAGGGAGACCCAGTACTTC | CASTPGTTPQRETQYF | TRBJ2-5 | TRBV2 | TRBD2 | -
TGCGCCAGCAGCCAAGATCCGCTAGCGTCAGATACGCAGTATTTT | CASSQDPLASDTQYF | TRBJ2-3 | TRBV4-3 | - | few